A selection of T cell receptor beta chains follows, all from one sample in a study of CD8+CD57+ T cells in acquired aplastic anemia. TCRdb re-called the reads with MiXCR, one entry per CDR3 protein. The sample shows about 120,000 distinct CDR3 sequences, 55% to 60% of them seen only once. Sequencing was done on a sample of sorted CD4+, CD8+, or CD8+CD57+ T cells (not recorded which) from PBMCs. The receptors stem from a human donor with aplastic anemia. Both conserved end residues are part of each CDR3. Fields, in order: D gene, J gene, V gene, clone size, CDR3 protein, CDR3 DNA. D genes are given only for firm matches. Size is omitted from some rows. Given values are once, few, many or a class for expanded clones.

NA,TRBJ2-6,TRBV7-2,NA,CASDSSGANVLTF,TGTGCCAGCGACAGCTCTGGGGCCAACGTCCTGACTTTC
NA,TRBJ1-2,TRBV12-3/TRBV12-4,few,CASSLVGVGGYTF,TGTGCCAGCAGTTTAGTTGGGGTGGGTGGCTACACCTTC
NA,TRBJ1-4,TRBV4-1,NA,CASSQLPGLATNEKLFF,TGCGCCAGCAGCCAACTGCCGGGGCTGGCAACTAATGAAAAACTGTTTTTT
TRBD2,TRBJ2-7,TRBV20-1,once,CSAPASGKGRYEQYF,TGCAGTGCTCCAGCTAGCGGGAAGGGTCGATACGAGCAGTACTTC
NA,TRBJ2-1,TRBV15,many,CATSRPGGLVGHF,TGTGCCACCAGCAGACCGGGGGGCTTAGTGGGACATTTC
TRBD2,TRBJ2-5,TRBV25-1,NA,CASSEIRGVHRETQYF,TGTGCCAGCAGTGAAATCCGGGGGGTACATAGGGAGACCCAGTACTTC
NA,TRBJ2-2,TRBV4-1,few,CASSQASVGGKNTGELFF,TGCGCCAGCAGCCAAGCATCGGTTGGGGGAAAGAACACCGGGGAGCTGTTTTTT
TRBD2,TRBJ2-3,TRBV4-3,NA,CASSQDLGGGATDTQYF,TGCGCCAGCAGCCAAGACCTTGGCGGGGGGGCGACAGATACGCAGTATTTT
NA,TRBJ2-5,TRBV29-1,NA,CSVDPSSFQETQYF,TGCAGCGTTGACCCTAGCAGCTTCCAAGAGACCCAGTACTTC
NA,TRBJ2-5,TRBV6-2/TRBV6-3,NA,CASSLWETQYF,TGTGCCAGCAGTTTGTGGGAGACCCAGTACTTC
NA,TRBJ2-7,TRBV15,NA,CATSRASGWNEQYF,TGTGCCACCAGCAGGGCTTCAGGGTGGAACGAGCAGTACTTC
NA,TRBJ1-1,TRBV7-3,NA,CASSYDRYTEAFF,TGTGCCAGCAGCTACGACCGGTACACTGAAGCTTTCTTT
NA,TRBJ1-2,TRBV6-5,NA,CASSYLQGYGYTF,TGTGCCAGCAGTTACTTACAGGGCTATGGCTACACCTTC
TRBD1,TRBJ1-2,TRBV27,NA,CASSSSDREKAYGYTF,TGTGCCAGCAGTTCCTCGGACAGGGAAAAGGCCTATGGCTACACCTTC
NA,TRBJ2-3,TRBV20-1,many,CSAWDTDTQYF,TGCAGTGCTTGGGACACAGATACGCAGTATTTT
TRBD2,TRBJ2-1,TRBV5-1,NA,CASSQGLAGGYNEQFF,TGCGCCAGCAGCCAGGGACTAGCGGGGGGTTACAATGAGCAGTTCTTC
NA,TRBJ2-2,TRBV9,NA,CASKVGYTGELFF,TGTGCCAGCAAAGTAGGGTACACCGGGGAGCTGTTTTTT
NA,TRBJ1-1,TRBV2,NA,CASSFLKANTEAFF,TGTGCCAGCAGTTTTTTAAAGGCCAACACTGAAGCTTTCTTT
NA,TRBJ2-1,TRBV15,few,CATSRDGRQFF,TGTGCCACCAGCAGAGATGGTCGGCAGTTCTTC
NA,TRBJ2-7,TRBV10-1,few,CASSEAHEQYF,TGTGCCAGCAGTGAGGCCCACGAGCAGTACTTC
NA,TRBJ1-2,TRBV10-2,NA,CASSGVVNYGYTF,TGCGCCAGCAGTGGAGTGGTAAACTATGGCTACACCTTC
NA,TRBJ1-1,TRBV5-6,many,CASSFSTTEAFF,TGTGCCAGCAGCTTCTCGACCACTGAAGCTTTCTTT
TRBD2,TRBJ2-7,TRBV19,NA,CASSPQREGPNEQYF,TGTGCCAGTAGTCCCCAGCGGGAGGGCCCCAACGAGCAGTACTTC
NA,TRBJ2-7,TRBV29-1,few,CSPGVGEQYF,TGCAGCCCCGGGGTGGGAGAGCAGTACTTC
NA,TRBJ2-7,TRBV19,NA,CASSPGTRVWDEQYF,TGTGCCAGTAGTCCAGGAACCAGGGTCTGGGACGAGCAGTACTTC
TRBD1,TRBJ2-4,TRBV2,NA,CASSVVAGGNIQYF,TGTGCCAGCAGTGTTGTGGCAGGGGGAAACATTCAGTACTTC
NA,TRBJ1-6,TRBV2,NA,CASSEGGSYNSPLHF,TGTGCCAGCAGTGAGGGTGGCTCCTATAATTCACCCCTCCACTTT
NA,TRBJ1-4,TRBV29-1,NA,CSVEAPNEKLFF,TGCAGCGTTGAAGCACCTAATGAAAAACTGTTTTTT
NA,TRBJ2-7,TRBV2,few,CASSVNSREQYF,TGTGCCAGCAGTGTCAACTCTAGGGAGCAGTACTTC
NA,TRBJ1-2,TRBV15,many,CASSSIRGGAGYGYTF,TGTGCCAGCTCTTCGATACGCGGGGGCGCAGGGTATGGCTACACCTTC
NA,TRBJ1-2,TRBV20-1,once,CSASDSSYGYTF,TGCAGTGCTAGCGACAGCTCCTATGGCTACACCTTC
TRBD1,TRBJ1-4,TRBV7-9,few,CASADRTHEKLFF,TGTGCCAGCGCGGACAGGACCCATGAAAAACTGTTTTTT
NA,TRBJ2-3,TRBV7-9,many,CASGGTVIPLSTDTQYF,TGTGCCAGCGGAGGGACGGTGATTCCTTTAAGCACAGATACGCAGTATTTT
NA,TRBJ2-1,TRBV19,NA,CASSTSRAGTYNEQFF,TGTGCCAGTAGTACATCCCGGGCGGGGACCTACAATGAGCAGTTCTTC
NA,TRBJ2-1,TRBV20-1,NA,CSASTLGDEQFF,TGCAGTGCTAGCACCCTCGGGGATGAGCAGTTCTTC
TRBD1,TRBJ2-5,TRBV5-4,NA,CASSLRQGAGETQYF,TGTGCCAGCAGCTTAAGACAGGGGGCAGGAGAGACCCAGTACTTC
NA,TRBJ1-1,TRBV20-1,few,CSARDLQENTEAFF,TGCAGTGCTAGAGACCTACAGGAGAACACTGAAGCTTTCTTT
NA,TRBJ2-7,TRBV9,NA,CASSVQGTSYEQYF,TGTGCCAGCAGCGTCCAGGGAACCTCCTACGAGCAGTACTTC
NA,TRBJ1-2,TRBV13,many,CASKLQEGTYGYTF,TGTGCCAGCAAACTCCAGGAGGGGACCTATGGCTACACCTTC
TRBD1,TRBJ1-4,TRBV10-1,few,CARGKDRGRGEKLFF,TGCGCCAGGGGGAAAGACAGGGGGCGAGGTGAAAAACTGTTTTTT
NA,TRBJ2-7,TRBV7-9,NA,CASRSTGSYEQYF,TGTGCCAGCAGAAGCACAGGGTCCTACGAGCAGTACTTC
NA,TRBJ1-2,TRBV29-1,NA,CSVLIPSTGYTF,TGCAGCGTTCTAATCCCGTCGACGGGCTACACCTTC
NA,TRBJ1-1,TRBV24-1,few,CATSETGGNTEAFF,TGTGCCACCAGTGAAACGGGGGGTAATACTGAAGCTTTCTTT
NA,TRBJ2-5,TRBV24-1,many,CATSGEWTSKGVETQYF,TGTGCCACCAGTGGCGAGTGGACAAGTAAGGGGGTAGAGACCCAGTACTTC
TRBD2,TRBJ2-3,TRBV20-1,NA,CSASGILTSGRSDTQYF,TGCAGTGCTAGTGGGATACTAACTAGCGGGAGGTCAGATACGCAGTATTTT
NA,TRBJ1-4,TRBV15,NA,CATSGIRGEKLFF,TGTGCCACCAGCGGGATCAGGGGAGAAAAACTGTTTTTT
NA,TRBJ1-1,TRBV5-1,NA,CASSLGEAAGWGTEAFF,TGCGCCAGCAGCTTGGGGGAGGCAGCCGGATGGGGTACTGAAGCTTTCTTT
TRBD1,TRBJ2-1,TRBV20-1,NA,CSANDRVPRQFF,TGCAGTGCCAACGACAGGGTCCCTAGGCAGTTCTTC
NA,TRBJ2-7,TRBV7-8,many,CASSLGISSTVEQYF,TGTGCCAGCAGCTTAGGAATTAGTTCGACGGTGGAGCAGTACTTC
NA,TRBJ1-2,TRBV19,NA,CASSIRAGDPDGYTF,TGTGCCAGTAGTATAAGGGCAGGGGATCCCGATGGCTACACCTTC
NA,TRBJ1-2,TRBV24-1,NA,CATSDLTRPNYGYTF,TGTGCCACCAGTGATTTGACCAGGCCTAACTATGGCTACACCTTC
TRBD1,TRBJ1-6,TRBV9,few,CASSGNRGAYNSPLHF,TGTGCCAGCAGTGGGAACAGGGGCGCCTATAATTCACCCCTCCACTTT
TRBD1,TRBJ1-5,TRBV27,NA,CASADRAGNQPQHF,TGTGCCAGCGCAGACAGGGCGGGCAATCAGCCCCAGCATTTT
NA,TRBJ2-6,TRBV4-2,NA,CASSQAPRGANVLTF,TGTGCCAGCAGCCAGGCCCCCCGTGGGGCCAACGTCCTGACTTTC